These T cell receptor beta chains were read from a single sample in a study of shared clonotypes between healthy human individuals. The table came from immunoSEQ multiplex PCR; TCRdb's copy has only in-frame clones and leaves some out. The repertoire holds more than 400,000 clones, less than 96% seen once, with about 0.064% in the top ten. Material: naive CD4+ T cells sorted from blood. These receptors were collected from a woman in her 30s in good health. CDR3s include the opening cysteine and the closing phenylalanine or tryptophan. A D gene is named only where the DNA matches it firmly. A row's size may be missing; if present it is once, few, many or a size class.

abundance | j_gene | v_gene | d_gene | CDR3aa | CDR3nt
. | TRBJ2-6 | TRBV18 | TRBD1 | CASSPYRGSGANVLTF | TGTGCCAGCTCACCGTACAGGGGTTCCGGGGCCAACGTCCTGACTTTC
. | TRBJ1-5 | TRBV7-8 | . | CASSLGRQGNQPQHF | TGTGCCAGCAGCTTAGGTCGTCAGGGGAATCAGCCCCAGCATTTT
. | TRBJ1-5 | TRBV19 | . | CASSLRQFSNQPQHF | TGTGCCAGTAGTCTCCGCCAGTTTAGCAATCAGCCCCAGCATTTT
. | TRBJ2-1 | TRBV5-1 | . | CASSLGAASYNEQFF | TGCGCCAGCAGCTTGGGGGCAGCCTCCTACAATGAGCAGTTCTTC
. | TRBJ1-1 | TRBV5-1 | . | CASSLVAGGGTEAFF | TGCGCCAGCAGCTTGGTCGCTGGGGGCGGCACTGAAGCTTTCTTT
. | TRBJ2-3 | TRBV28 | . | CASRVGSRGTDTQYF | TGTGCCAGCAGGGTCGGGAGTCGGGGCACAGATACGCAGTATTTT
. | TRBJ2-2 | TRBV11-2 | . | CASSSLRGPNTGELFF | TGTGCCAGCAGCTCTCTGAGAGGACCTAACACCGGGGAGCTGTTTTTT
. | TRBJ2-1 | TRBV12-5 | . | CASGLVLQPPDPGEQFF | TGTGCTAGTGGTTTGGTACTCCAACCCCCTGACCCCGGTGAGCAGTTCTTC
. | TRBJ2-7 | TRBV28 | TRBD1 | CASSEMDRGDEQYF | TGTGCCAGCAGTGAAATGGACAGGGGGGACGAGCAGTACTTC
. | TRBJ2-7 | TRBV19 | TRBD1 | CASKGQDSYEQYF | TGTGCCAGCAAGGGACAGGACTCCTACGAGCAGTACTTC
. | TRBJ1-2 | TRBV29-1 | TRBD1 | CSVEDLISWQGAEYGYTF | TGCAGCGTTGAAGATCTAATTTCGTGGCAGGGGGCTGAGTATGGCTACACCTTC
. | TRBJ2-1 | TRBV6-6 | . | CASGRARDEQFF | TGTGCCAGCGGGAGAGCACGGGATGAGCAGTTCTTC
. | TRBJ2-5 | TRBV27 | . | CASSSAAQETQYF | TGTGCCAGCAGTTCGGCAGCACAAGAGACCCAGTACTTC
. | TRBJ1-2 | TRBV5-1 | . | CASSLTVTGTHGYTF | TGCGCCAGCAGCTTGACGGTCACAGGGACACATGGCTACACCTTC
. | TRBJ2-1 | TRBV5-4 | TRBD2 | CASSLALGLAMYNEQFF | TGTGCCAGCAGCTTGGCCCTGGGACTAGCGATGTACAATGAGCAGTTCTTC
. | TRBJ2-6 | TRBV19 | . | CASSEGAGANVLTF | TGTGCCAGTAGTGAGGGAGCTGGGGCCAACGTCCTGACTTTC
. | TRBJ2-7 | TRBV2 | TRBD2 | CATSYGLAGGAYEQYF | TGTGCCACCTCTTATGGACTAGCGGGAGGAGCCTACGAGCAGTACTTC
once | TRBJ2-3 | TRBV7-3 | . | CASSLIGGSTDTQYF | TGTGCCAGCAGCTTAATCGGGGGAAGCACAGATACGCAGTATTTT
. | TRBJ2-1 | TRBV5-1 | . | CASSLVSGSAYNEQFF | TGCGCCAGCAGCTTGGTTAGCGGTAGCGCCTACAATGAGCAGTTCTTC
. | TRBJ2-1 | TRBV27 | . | CASSPNTPDEGNEQFF | TGTGCCAGCAGTCCCAATACACCGGACGAGGGCAATGAGCAGTTCTTC
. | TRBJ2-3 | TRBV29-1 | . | CSATGQSSTDTQYF | TGCAGCGCTACCGGACAGTCTAGCACAGATACGCAGTATTTT
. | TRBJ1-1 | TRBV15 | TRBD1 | CATSRPGQGVLTEAFF | TGTGCCACCAGCAGACCTGGACAGGGTGTTTTAACTGAAGCTTTCTTT
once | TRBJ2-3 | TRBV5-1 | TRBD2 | CASSTSVNTDTQYF | TGCGCCAGCAGCACTAGCGTGAACACAGATACGCAGTATTTT
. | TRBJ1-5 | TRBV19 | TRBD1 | CASSIPGQGLNQPQHF | TGTGCCAGTAGTATTCCGGGACAGGGCCTCAATCAGCCCCAGCATTTT
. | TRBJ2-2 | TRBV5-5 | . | CASSLAGLANTGELFF | TGTGCCAGCAGCTTGGCCGGGCTAGCGAACACCGGGGAGCTGTTTTTT
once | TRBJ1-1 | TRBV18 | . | CASSLYRDKSRSGLAFF | TGTGCCAGCTCACTTTACCGGGACAAGAGTCGATCAGGGCTGGCTTTCTTT
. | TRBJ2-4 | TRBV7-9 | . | CASSEGYRGPENIQYF | TGTGCCAGCAGCGAAGGGTACCGGGGACCTGAAAACATTCAGTACTTC
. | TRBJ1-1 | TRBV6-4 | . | CASSEGWQNTEAFF | TGTGCCAGCAGTGAGGGGTGGCAGAACACTGAAGCTTTCTTT
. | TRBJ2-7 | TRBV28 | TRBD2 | CASNGRWEQYF | TGTGCCAGTAACGGGAGGTGGGAGCAGTACTTC
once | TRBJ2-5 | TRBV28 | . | CASSFPSLITRSETQYF | TGTGCCAGCAGTTTTCCATCCCTGATTACCCGTAGTGAGACCCAGTACTTC
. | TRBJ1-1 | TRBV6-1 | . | CASSERYATEAFF | TGTGCCAGCAGTGAAAGGTATGCCACTGAAGCTTTCTTT
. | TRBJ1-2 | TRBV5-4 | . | CASSLDPTTNYGYTF | TGTGCCAGCAGCTTGGATCCGACAACTAACTATGGCTACACCTTC
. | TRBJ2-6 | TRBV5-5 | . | CASSSPDGANVLTF | TGTGCCAGCAGCTCCCCGGACGGGGCCAACGTCCTGACTTTC
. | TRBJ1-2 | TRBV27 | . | CASSLQGSGYTF | TGTGCCAGCAGTTTACAAGGCAGTGGCTACACCTTC
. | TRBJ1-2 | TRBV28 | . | CASSFSIGTVALGYTF | TGTGCCAGCAGTTTCAGTATCGGTACGGTCGCGTTGGGCTACACCTTC
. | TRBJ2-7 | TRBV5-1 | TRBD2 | CASSGLAGGTSYEQYF | TGCGCCAGCAGCGGGCTAGCGGGAGGGACCTCCTACGAGCAGTACTTC
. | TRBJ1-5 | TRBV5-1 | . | CASSLAGRSNQPQHF | TGCGCCAGCAGCTTGGCTGGACGGAGCAATCAGCCCCAGCATTTT
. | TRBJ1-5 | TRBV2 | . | CASKDPFGQPQHF | TGTGCCAGCAAGGACCCCTTTGGTCAGCCCCAGCATTTT
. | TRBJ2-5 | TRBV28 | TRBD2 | CASSLWTSGQETQYF | TGTGCCAGCAGTTTATGGACTAGCGGCCAAGAGACCCAGTACTTC
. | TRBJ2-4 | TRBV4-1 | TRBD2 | CASSQPTSGSGEKNIQYF | TGCGCCAGCAGCCAACCTACTAGCGGATCGGGAGAGAAAAACATTCAGTACTTC
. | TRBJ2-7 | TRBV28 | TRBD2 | CASTAGEMYEQYF | TGTGCCAGTACAGCGGGAGAAATGTACGAGCAGTACTTC
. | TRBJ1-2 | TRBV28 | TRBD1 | CASSTGQGDVGYTF | TGTGCCAGCAGTACAGGACAGGGGGACGTTGGCTACACCTTC
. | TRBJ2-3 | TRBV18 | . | CASSRGPTDTQYF | TGTGCCAGCTCACGGGGCCCCACAGATACGCAGTATTTT
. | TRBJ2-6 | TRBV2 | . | CASRTSTVGANVLTF | TGTGCCAGCAGGACCTCGACGGTCGGGGCCAACGTCCTGACTTTC
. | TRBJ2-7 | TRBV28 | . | CASILAQGGHEQYF | TGTGCCAGCATTTTAGCCCAGGGTGGCCACGAGCAGTACTTC
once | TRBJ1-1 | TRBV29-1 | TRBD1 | CSARTGGYTEAFF | TGCAGCGCCCGGACAGGGGGCTATACTGAAGCTTTCTTT
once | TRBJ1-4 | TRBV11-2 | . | CASREVSGHNEKLFF | TGTGCCAGCAGAGAAGTAAGCGGGCATAATGAAAAACTGTTTTTT
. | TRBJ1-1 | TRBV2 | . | CASSDVLAEAFF | TGTGCCAGCAGTGACGTGTTAGCTGAAGCTTTCTTT
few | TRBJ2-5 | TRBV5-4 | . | CASSLGGQETQYF | TGTGCCAGCAGCTTGGGGGGGCAAGAGACCCAGTACTTC
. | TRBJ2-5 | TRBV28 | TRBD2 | CASTNSGFQQYF | TGTGCCAGCACCAATAGCGGGTTTCAGCAGTACTTC
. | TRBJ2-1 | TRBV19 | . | CASSIWGIDSYNEQFF | TGTGCCAGTAGTATATGGGGGATCGACTCCTACAATGAGCAGTTCTTC
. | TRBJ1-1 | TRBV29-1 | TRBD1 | CSAEGTGNTEAFF | TGCAGCGCCGAAGGGACAGGGAACACTGAAGCTTTCTTT
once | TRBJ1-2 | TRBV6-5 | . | CASSPQGSVTYGYTF | TGTGCCAGCAGTCCCCAGGGGTCCGTGACCTATGGCTACACCTTC
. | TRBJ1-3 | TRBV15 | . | CATSKTRLWRGSNSGNTIYF | TGTGCCACCAGCAAAACGCGCCTTTGGAGGGGGTCAAACTCTGGAAACACCATATATTTT